This TCR beta chain appears in the sequencing data of a study of blood T cell repertoires in COVID-19. On the study more broadly: Researchers got acute and convalescent COVID-19 samples from the United States, Italy and Spain.

Trimming cost V 3 bases and J 3 bases; bases outside gene matches: 9. The CDR3 sequence is 16 residues long. Germline CDR1 and CDR2: SGHTS and YDEGEE. Original handling: Reference gene primer amplification gave nucleated cell count estimates. The method was immunoSEQ multiplex PCR; TCRdb's version includes in-frame clones alone and lacks a portion of them. D and trimming come from the DNA, and the V and J calls and clone size come from that table. The profile shows over 150,000 clones, approximately 90% of them singletons. The sequenced sample consisted of peripheral blood. This receptor was obtained from a man between 18 and 35 years old with acute or convalescent COVID-19. V and J are TRBV5-8 and TRBJ1-1; TRBD1 matches at 9 bases. The CDR3 is CASSSLYRGLDTEAFF. In DNA, the CDR3 is TGTGCCAGCAGCTCTCTTTACAGGGGGCTGGACACTGAAGCTTTCTTT.